This is a list of T cell receptor beta chains from one sample in a study of PD-1 blockade in classical Hodgkin lymphoma. Generated by immunoSEQ multiplex PCR, the TCRdb table keeps only in-frame clones and is missing some. The sample includes around 14,000 clones, over 70% of them seen just once. Specimen: peripheral blood mononuclear cells (PBMCs), collected before the second cycle of nivolumab. The receptors were gathered from a human donor with classical Hodgkin lymphoma. Both conserved end residues are part of each CDR3. A D gene is named only where the DNA matches it firmly. Size is stated for part of the rows, as once, few or many counts, or as a class when the clone is expanded.

D,J,V,size,DNA,CDR3
-,TRBJ2-5,TRBV7-9,once,TGTGCCAGACGTAAGACCCAGTACTTC,CARRKTQYF
TRBD1,TRBJ1-5,TRBV28,-,TGTGCCAGCAGTCCTGGGACAGGGGGGAATCAGCCCCAGCATTTT,CASSPGTGGNQPQHF
-,TRBJ2-2,TRBV7-8,-,TGTGCCAGCAGCTTGGGGGCCGGGGAGCTGTTTTTT,CASSLGAGELFF
-,TRBJ2-3,TRBV5-1,-,TGCGCCAGCAGCTTGGGACTTCACACAGATACGCAGTATTTT,CASSLGLHTDTQYF
TRBD2,TRBJ2-7,TRBV7-2,-,TGTGCCAGCAGCACCGTCGTAGCGGGGGCGTACGAGCAGTACTTC,CASSTVVAGAYEQYF
-,TRBJ1-5,TRBV19,-,TGTGCCAGTAGTACCGCCGCCCGGGGCCAGCCCCAGCATTTT,CASSTAARGQPQHF
-,TRBJ1-6,TRBV25-1,-,TGTGCCAGCGCCAGGCAGGTTAATTCACCCCTCCACTTT,CASARQVNSPLHF
TRBD2,TRBJ2-3,TRBV7-2,-,TGTGCCAGCAGCCCCGGGAGGCTAGCGGGGCTCACAGATACGCAGTATTTT,CASSPGRLAGLTDTQYF
-,TRBJ1-2,TRBV7-2,-,TGTGCCAGCAGCGTCGACAGCTATGGCTACACCTTC,CASSVDSYGYTF
TRBD2,TRBJ2-7,TRBV28,-,TGTGCCAGCAGTTTCACGGCTAGCGGTGGAGGGTACTTC,CASSFTASGGGYF
-,TRBJ1-2,TRBV7-3,-,TGTGCCAGCAGCTTACAGGGAGAGCTTCGGGCGGGCTACACCTTC,CASSLQGELRAGYTF
-,TRBJ2-1,TRBV18,-,TGTGCCAGCTCACCACCGCTAACTGCCCCCAATGAGCAGTTCTTC,CASSPPLTAPNEQFF
-,TRBJ1-2,TRBV7-2,-,TGTGCCAGCAGCCTACAGGGATTATCCTCCTATGGCTACACCTTC,CASSLQGLSSYGYTF
-,TRBJ1-4,TRBV27,-,TGTGCCAGCCGGTCAGGGACTTTAAATGAAAAACTGTTTTTT,CASRSGTLNEKLFF
-,TRBJ1-2,TRBV5-6,-,TGTGCCAGCAGCCGCGGACAGATTTTTAACTATGGCTACACCTTC,CASSRGQIFNYGYTF
-,TRBJ2-3,TRBV7-9,-,TGTGCCAGCAGCTTTGGCGGCAGCACAGATACGCAGTATTTT,CASSFGGSTDTQYF
-,TRBJ2-2,TRBV9,-,TGTGCCAGCAGCGGTTTTATAGGGGACACCGGGGAGCTGTTTTTT,CASSGFIGDTGELFF
-,TRBJ2-7,TRBV28,-,TGTGCCAGCAGTTCCGGACAGACTTACGAGCAGTACTTC,CASSSGQTYEQYF
-,TRBJ1-1,TRBV27,-,TGTGCCAGCAGGGACGTAGGGAACACTGAAGCTTTCTTT,CASRDVGNTEAFF
-,TRBJ1-2,TRBV4-2,large,TGTGCCAGCAGCCAAGGGGGGGCGTATGGCTACACCTTC,CASSQGGAYGYTF
TRBD1,TRBJ1-4,TRBV2,-,TGTGCCAGCAGTGGGACAGGTTTTAATGAAAAACTGTTTTTT,CASSGTGFNEKLFF
-,TRBJ2-1,TRBV7-3,once,TGTGCCAGCAGCCTCACACCGGGGCAGGGGTACAATGAGCAGTTCTTC,CASSLTPGQGYNEQFF
-,TRBJ1-1,TRBV19,few,TGTGCCAGTAGCAAAACCCCTCGGTCGGGACACCCCACTGAAGCTTTCTTT,CASSKTPRSGHPTEAFF
-,TRBJ1-2,TRBV19,once,TGTGCCAGTAGAGGGGATGGCTACACCTTC,CASRGDGYTF
-,TRBJ1-2,TRBV19,-,TGTGCCAGTAGTATTCAAACAGGGCATAGCTATGGCTACACCTTC,CASSIQTGHSYGYTF
-,TRBJ1-2,TRBV7-8,-,TGTGCCAGCAGCTTAGAAGGTATTCTCGGCGGAGGCTACACCTTC,CASSLEGILGGGYTF
TRBD1,TRBJ2-7,TRBV9,-,TGTGCCAGCAGCCCCGGACAGGGCCGCGAGCAGTACTTC,CASSPGQGREQYF
-,TRBJ1-5,TRBV29-1,-,TGCAGCGTTGGGCAGGGGAATCAGCCCCAGCATTTT,CSVGQGNQPQHF
TRBD2,TRBJ2-3,TRBV4-1,-,TGCGCCAGCAGCCAAGAGGTGTGGGCTAGCGGGGGCCCAAAATACGGCACAGATACGCAGTATTTT,CASSQEVWASGGPKYGTDTQYF
-,TRBJ1-5,TRBV7-9,-,TGTGCCAGCAGCTTAATCTCGACCGGGGTTGGGGACAATCAGCCCCAGCATTTT,CASSLISTGVGDNQPQHF
-,TRBJ1-5,TRBV19,once,TGTGCCAGTAGTATTTTGGGGGCACGGGATCAGCCCCAGCATTTT,CASSILGARDQPQHF
TRBD2,TRBJ2-2,TRBV7-2,-,TGTGCCAGCAGCTTATCATTAGTGTTGGGCGGGGGAAACACCGGGGAGCTGTTTTTT,CASSLSLVLGGGNTGELFF
-,TRBJ1-2,TRBV4-3,-,TGCGCCAGCAGTCGGGACCTTTTAACTAACGGCTACACCTTC,CASSRDLLTNGYTF
TRBD1,TRBJ2-7,TRBV5-4,-,TGTGCCAGCAGCTCGGGACAGGGGGAGGGCGAGCAGTACTTC,CASSSGQGEGEQYF
-,TRBJ1-2,TRBV10-3,-,TGTGCCATCAGTGAGAGTCACGGCGTCAGGGGCTATGGCTACACCTTC,CAISESHGVRGYGYTF
-,TRBJ1-2,TRBV7-2,-,TGTGCCAGCAGCTTAGGAGGACAGATCCCTAACTATGGCTACACCTTC,CASSLGGQIPNYGYTF
TRBD2,TRBJ2-2,TRBV9,-,TGTGCCAGCAGCGTGCGGGGGACCGGGGAGCTGTTTTTT,CASSVRGTGELFF
-,TRBJ1-2,TRBV5-1,-,TGCGCCAGCAGCAGGGGACCGACCTATGGCTACACCTTC,CASSRGPTYGYTF
-,TRBJ2-7,TRBV19,once,TGTGCCAGCGGTAACCCCCAGGGTTACGAGCAGTACTTC,CASGNPQGYEQYF
-,TRBJ2-5,TRBV10-3,-,TGTGCCATCGGTAGTCAAGAGACCCAGTACTTC,CAIGSQETQYF
TRBD1,TRBJ1-1,TRBV19,-,TGTGCCAGTAGTATGGACAGGGTAGATACTGAAGCTTTCTTT,CASSMDRVDTEAFF
-,TRBJ1-5,TRBV15,-,TGTGCCACCAGCAGAGCTCAGGGCGATCAGCCCCAGCATTTT,CATSRAQGDQPQHF
-,TRBJ1-1,TRBV28,-,TGTGCCAGCAGCCCACGGGCTCGAACTGAAGCTTTCTTT,CASSPRARTEAFF
-,TRBJ1-1,TRBV19,-,TGTGCCAGTAGTATCTATCAGGCAACCCGGAGCACTGAAGCTTTCTTT,CASSIYQATRSTEAFF
-,TRBJ1-1,TRBV19,-,TGTGCCAGCCAGGGGCTGGTGAAGGCTGAAGCTTTCTTT,CASQGLVKAEAFF
-,TRBJ1-3,TRBV28,-,TGTGCCAGCAGTCCCTCGACGGGTAAGACCATATATTTT,CASSPSTGKTIYF
-,TRBJ2-7,TRBV6-6,once,TGTGCCAGCAGTTCCACCATGACAGGTCTCGAGCAGTACTTC,CASSSTMTGLEQYF
TRBD1,TRBJ2-2,TRBV19,few,TGTGCCAGTAGACCGACGGACAGGGGGGCCGGGGAGCTGTTTTTT,CASRPTDRGAGELFF
-,TRBJ1-3,TRBV5-1,-,TGCGCCAGCAGCCCTGGACAGACCGGCTCTGGAAACACCATATATTTT,CASSPGQTGSGNTIYF
TRBD2,TRBJ2-5,TRBV28,-,TGTGCCAGCAACGGACTAGCGGGGGCCGGAGAGACCCAGTACTTC,CASNGLAGAGETQYF
-,TRBJ2-1,TRBV10-1,few,TGCGCCAGCAGTGACCCAACGACCACGGGGAGGAATGAGCAGTTCTTC,CASSDPTTTGRNEQFF
-,TRBJ2-7,TRBV4-1,-,TGCGCCAGCAGCCAAGATCCCTTTTGGGAGCAGTACTTC,CASSQDPFWEQYF
-,TRBJ1-1,TRBV7-3,-,TGCGCCAGCAGCACTCGGACAGAGAACACTGAAGCTTTCTTT,CASSTRTENTEAFF
TRBD1,TRBJ1-1,TRBV6-5,once,TGTGCCAGCAGTTACAACAGGGGCAGTCACGAAGCTTTCTTT,CASSYNRGSHEAFF
-,TRBJ1-1,TRBV19,-,TGTGCCAGTAGTATTTTGCCGGGGAACACTGAAGCTTTCTTT,CASSILPGNTEAFF